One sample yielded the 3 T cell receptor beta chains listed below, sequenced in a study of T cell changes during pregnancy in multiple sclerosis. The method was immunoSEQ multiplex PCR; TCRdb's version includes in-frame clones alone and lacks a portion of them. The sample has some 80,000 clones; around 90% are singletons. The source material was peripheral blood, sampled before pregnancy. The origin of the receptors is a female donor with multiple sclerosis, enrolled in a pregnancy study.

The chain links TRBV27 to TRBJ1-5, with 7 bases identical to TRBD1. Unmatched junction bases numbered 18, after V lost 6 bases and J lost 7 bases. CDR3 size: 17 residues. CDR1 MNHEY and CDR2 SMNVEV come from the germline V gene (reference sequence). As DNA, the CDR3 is TGTGCCAGCAGCCCCACGAAGGTTGGGCAGGGGGACCAGCCCCAGCATTTT. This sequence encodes CASSPTKVGQGDQPQHF.

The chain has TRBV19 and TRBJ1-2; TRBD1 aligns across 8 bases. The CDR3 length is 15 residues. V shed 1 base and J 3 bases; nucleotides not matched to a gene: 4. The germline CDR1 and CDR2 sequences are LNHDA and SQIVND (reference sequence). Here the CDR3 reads CASSIGLGQDYGYTF. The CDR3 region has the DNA TGTGCCAGTAGTATAGGGTTGGGACAGGACTATGGCTACACCTTC. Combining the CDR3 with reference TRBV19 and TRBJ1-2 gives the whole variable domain DGGITQSPKYLFRKEGQNVTLSCEQNLNHDAMYWYRQDPGQGLRLIYYSQIVNDFQKGDIAEGYSVSREKKESFPLTVTSAQKNPTAFYLCASSIGLGQDYGYTFGSGTRLTVV.

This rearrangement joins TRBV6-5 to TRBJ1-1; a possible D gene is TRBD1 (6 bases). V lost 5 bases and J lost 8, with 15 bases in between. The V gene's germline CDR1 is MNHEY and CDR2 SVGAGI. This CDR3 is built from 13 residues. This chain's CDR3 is CASSPRTVWEAFF. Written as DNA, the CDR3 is TGTGCCAGCAGTCCCAGGACAGTTTGGGAAGCTTTCTTT.